A selection of T cell receptor beta chains follows, all from one sample in a study of cytomegalovirus exposure and HLA in healthy donors. TCRdb's table, derived via immunoSEQ multiplex PCR, lists solely in-frame clones and lacks some. The sample carries around 190,000 clones, around 82% recorded once. Sequencing was done on a sample of PBMCs. These receptors came from a middle-aged man in good health and CMV-seronegative. The CDR3 runs from the conserved cysteine through the conserved F or W. The order of the fields is V gene, CDR3 length, clone size, D gene, J gene, CDR3 protein, CDR3 DNA. A D gene is named only where the DNA matches it firmly. Size values are once, few and many counts, or a class for expanded clones, and some rows have none.

TRBV9	15	few	.	TRBJ2-2	CASSRTAPNTGELFF	TGTGCCAGCAGCAGGACAGCCCCGAACACCGGGGAGCTGTTTTTT
TRBV5-1	13	.	.	TRBJ1-2	CASSPGGNYGYTF	TGCGCCAGCAGCCCCGGGGGTAACTATGGCTACACCTTC
TRBV9	14	.	.	TRBJ1-1	CASSVAGGTAEAFF	TGTGCCAGCAGCGTAGCGGGGGGAACGGCTGAAGCTTTCTTT
TRBV28	13	.	TRBD1	TRBJ1-3	CASSLGQRNTIYF	TGTGCCAGCAGCCTGGGACAGAGAAACACCATATATTTT
TRBV5-4	12	.	TRBD1	TRBJ1-2	CASSWDRYGYTF	TGTGCCAGCAGCTGGGACAGATATGGCTACACCTTC
TRBV27	14	.	TRBD1	TRBJ2-5	CASRITGVIETQYF	TGTGCCAGCAGGATAACAGGGGTTATAGAGACCCAGTACTTC
TRBV5-6	17	.	TRBD1	TRBJ2-2	CASSLTGARLGTGELFF	TGTGCCAGCAGCCTGACAGGGGCACGACTGGGCACCGGGGAGCTGTTTTTT
TRBV27	13	.	TRBD1	TRBJ2-1	CATLGQGWNEQFF	TGTGCCACCCTAGGACAGGGGTGGAATGAGCAGTTCTTC
TRBV30	12	.	.	TRBJ2-7	CALARDTYEQYF	TGTGCCTTGGCCCGGGACACCTACGAGCAGTACTTC
TRBV4-3	15	.	.	TRBJ1-2	CASSQDRGKGYGYTF	TGCGCCAGCAGCCAAGATAGAGGGAAAGGCTATGGCTACACCTTC
TRBV12-5	14	.	TRBD2	TRBJ2-5	CASGPGLAQETQYF	TGTGCTAGTGGTCCCGGACTAGCGCAAGAGACCCAGTACTTC
TRBV27	16	.	TRBD2	TRBJ2-2	CASRRGLAENTGELFF	TGTGCCAGCAGGCGGGGACTAGCGGAGAACACCGGGGAGCTGTTTTTT
TRBV5-4	13	.	TRBD2	TRBJ2-7	CASSSGLIYEQYF	TGTGCCAGCAGCTCGGGACTAATTTACGAGCAGTACTTC
TRBV27	14	.	.	TRBJ2-1	CASSYGGAIYEQFF	TGTGCCAGCAGCTATGGGGGGGCGATCTATGAGCAGTTCTTC
TRBV6-1	18	.	.	TRBJ1-3	CASSELDHQRRAGNTIYF	TGTGCCAGCAGTGAATTAGATCACCAGAGACGGGCTGGAAACACCATATATTTT
TRBV9	14	.	TRBD2	TRBJ2-5	CASSPLGGQETQYF	TGTGCCAGCAGCCCTCTGGGGGGGCAAGAGACCCAGTACTTC
TRBV5-1	13	.	.	TRBJ2-7	CASSTDSIYEQYF	TGCGCCAGCAGCACGGACAGTATCTACGAGCAGTACTTC
TRBV4-1	15	few	.	TRBJ1-6	CASSQEGGINSPLHF	TGCGCCAGCAGCCAAGAGGGGGGAATAAATTCACCCCTCCACTTT
TRBV11-2	15	.	.	TRBJ1-1	CASSFQVAMNTEAFF	TGTGCCAGCAGCTTCCAGGTCGCGATGAACACTGAAGCTTTCTTT
TRBV5-4	16	.	TRBD1	TRBJ1-3	CASSQGTGSSGNTIYF	TGTGCCAGCAGTCAAGGGACAGGAAGCTCTGGAAACACCATATATTTT
TRBV27	16	.	TRBD2	TRBJ2-7	CASSATSGRALYEQYF	TGTGCCAGCAGTGCAACTAGCGGGAGGGCCTTGTACGAGCAGTACTTC
TRBV29-1	11	few	TRBD1	TRBJ1-2	CSGGTGAGYTF	TGCAGCGGGGGGACAGGGGCTGGCTACACCTTC
TRBV27	14	.	TRBD1	TRBJ2-7	CASSLRQGSYEQYF	TGTGCCAGCAGTTTAAGACAGGGATCCTACGAGCAGTACTTC
TRBV27	16	.	.	TRBJ2-7	CASSLSTGTFVFEQYF	TGTGCCAGCAGTTTATCTACCGGGACTTTCGTCTTCGAGCAGTACTTC
TRBV4-3	14	.	.	TRBJ1-6	CASSKNPENSPLHF	TGCGCCAGCAGCAAGAATCCCGAGAATTCACCCCTCCACTTT
TRBV5-6	16	.	TRBD2	TRBJ2-3	CASSLGWGGRTDTQYF	TGTGCCAGCAGCTTGGGGTGGGGGGGTCGCACAGATACGCAGTATTTT
TRBV6-6	13	.	TRBD2	TRBJ2-7	CASMGGGAFEQYF	TGTGCCAGCATGGGCGGGGGGGCCTTCGAGCAGTACTTC
TRBV7-9	12	.	.	TRBJ2-7	CASSLDPGEQYF	TGTGCCAGCAGCTTAGATCCGGGGGAGCAGTACTTC
TRBV6-5	15	few	.	TRBJ1-4	CASSARGGGYEKLFF	TGTGCCAGCAGCGCTCGGGGAGGGGGATATGAAAAACTGTTTTTT
TRBV5-1	14	.	.	TRBJ2-7	CASSFGGRGYEQYF	TGCGCCAGCAGCTTCGGGGGGCGCGGGTACGAGCAGTACTTC
TRBV29-1	15	.	.	TRBJ1-1	CSVVGPTGYSTEAFF	TGCAGCGTTGTTGGCCCAACGGGGTATAGCACTGAAGCTTTCTTT
TRBV30	15	.	TRBD1	TRBJ1-6	CAWSPQGGGRSPLHF	TGTGCCTGGAGTCCCCAGGGGGGAGGACGTTCACCCCTCCACTTT
TRBV30	12	.	TRBD1	TRBJ2-7	CAWSYRGNEQYF	TGTGCCTGGAGTTACAGGGGTAACGAGCAGTACTTC
TRBV5-8	17	.	TRBD1	TRBJ2-3	CASSLPAYRGHTDTQYF	TGTGCCAGCAGCTTGCCCGCCTACAGGGGACACACAGATACGCAGTATTTT
TRBV10-3	15	.	.	TRBJ1-2	CAISESPGSGYGYTF	TGTGCCATCAGTGAGTCGCCAGGGTCGGGCTATGGCTACACCTTC
TRBV30	14	.	TRBD2	TRBJ2-1	CAWSVGLAGEKQFF	TGTGCCTGGAGTGTAGGCCTAGCGGGAGAAAAACAGTTCTTC
TRBV29-1	15	once	.	TRBJ1-1	CSVDSVDSINTEAFF	TGCAGCGTTGATTCTGTAGACAGCATAAACACTGAAGCTTTCTTT
TRBV7-9	15	.	.	TRBJ2-3	CASSLGTASTDTQYF	TGTGCCAGCAGCTTAGGGACAGCCAGCACAGATACGCAGTATTTT
TRBV7-2	11	.	.	TRBJ2-3	CASSLTSTQYF	TGTGCCAGCAGCTTAACTTCAACGCAGTATTTT
TRBV5-4	14	.	.	TRBJ1-2	CASRSKEGIYGYTF	TGTGCCAGCAGAAGCAAGGAGGGGATCTATGGCTACACCTTC
TRBV5-1	15	.	.	TRBJ1-3	CASSSNRNSGNTIYF	TGCGCCAGCAGCTCTAACAGAAACTCTGGAAACACCATATATTTT
TRBV27	16	.	TRBD2	TRBJ2-3	CASLDPGGATRGTQYF	TGTGCCAGCCTCGACCCGGGAGGGGCCACTAGGGGTACGCAGTATTTT
TRBV5-5	14	.	.	TRBJ2-7	CASSSGAASYEQYF	TGTGCCAGCAGCTCAGGGGCAGCCTCCTACGAGCAGTACTTC
TRBV7-2	19	.	.	TRBJ1-6	CASSPSGPRQAGYGSPLHF	TGTGCCAGCAGCCCCTCGGGGCCTAGACAGGCGGGCTATGGGTCACCCCTCCACTTT
TRBV6-1	16	.	.	TRBJ2-5	CASSELYTGRGETQYF	TGTGCCAGCAGTGAATTATATACAGGGAGGGGCGAGACCCAGTACTTC
TRBV7-9	15	.	.	TRBJ1-1	CASSWPAGVNTEAFF	TGTGCCAGCAGTTGGCCCGCAGGCGTGAACACTGAAGCTTTCTTT
TRBV4-3	15	.	TRBD1	TRBJ1-2	CASSQERTGIYGYTF	TGCGCCAGCAGCCAAGAAAGGACAGGGATATATGGCTACACCTTC
TRBV7-9	13	.	.	TRBJ2-3	CASSLPGTDTQYF	TGTGCCAGCAGCTTACCTGGCACAGATACGCAGTATTTT
TRBV5-6	14	.	.	TRBJ2-3	CASSRLWAMDTQYF	TGTGCCAGCAGCCGGCTGTGGGCCATGGATACGCAGTATTTT
TRBV5-4	13	.	.	TRBJ2-7	CASSLDRSYEQYF	TGTGCCAGCAGCTTAGACAGATCCTACGAGCAGTACTTC
TRBV9	14	.	.	TRBJ2-3	CASSVDGSTDTQYF	TGTGCCAGCAGCGTAGACGGTAGCACAGATACGCAGTATTTT